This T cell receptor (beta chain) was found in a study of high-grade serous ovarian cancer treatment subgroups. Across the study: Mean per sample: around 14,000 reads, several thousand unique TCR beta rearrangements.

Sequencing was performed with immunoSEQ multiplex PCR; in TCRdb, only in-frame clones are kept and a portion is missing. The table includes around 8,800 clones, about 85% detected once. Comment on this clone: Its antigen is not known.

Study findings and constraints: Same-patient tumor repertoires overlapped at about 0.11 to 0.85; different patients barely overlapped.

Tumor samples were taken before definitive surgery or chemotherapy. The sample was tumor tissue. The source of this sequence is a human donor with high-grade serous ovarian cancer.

For the CDR3, the DNA is TGTGCCAGCAGCGCTAGCGGGATCCAAGAGACCCAGTACTTC. Protein sequence: CASSASGIQETQYF. The V call is TRBV5-4, the J call TRBJ2-5; 9 bases align to TRBD2. The V segment lost 4 bases and the J segment 1 base; nucleotides outside the gene matches: 2. Germline assignment: CDR1 SGHNT and CDR2 YYREEE (reference sequence). The CDR3 totals 14 residues.